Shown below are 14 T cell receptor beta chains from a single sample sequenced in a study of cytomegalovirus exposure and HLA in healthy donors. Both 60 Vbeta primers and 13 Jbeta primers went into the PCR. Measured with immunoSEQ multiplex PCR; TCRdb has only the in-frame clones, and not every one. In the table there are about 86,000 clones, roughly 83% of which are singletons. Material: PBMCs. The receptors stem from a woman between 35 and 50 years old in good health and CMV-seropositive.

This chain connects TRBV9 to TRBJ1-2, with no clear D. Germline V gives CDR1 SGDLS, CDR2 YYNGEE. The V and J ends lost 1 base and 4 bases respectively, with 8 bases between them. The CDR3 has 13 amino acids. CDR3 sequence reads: CASSVTDTYGYTF. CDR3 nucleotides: TGTGCCAGCAGCGTAACAGACACCTATGGCTACACCTTC.

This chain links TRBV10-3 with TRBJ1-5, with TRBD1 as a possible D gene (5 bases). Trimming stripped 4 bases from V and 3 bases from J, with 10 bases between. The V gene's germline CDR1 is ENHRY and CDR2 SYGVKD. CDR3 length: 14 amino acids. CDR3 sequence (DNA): TGTGCCATCAGTGGGGGCGGCTACAATCAGCCCCAGCATTTT. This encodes CAISGGGYNQPQHF.

The CDR3 is CASSASGSSTDTQYF. CDR3 nucleotide sequence: TGTGCCAGCAGCGCTAGCGGGAGTAGCACAGATACGCAGTATTTT. V gene TRBV9 combines with J gene TRBJ2-3, with 10 bases identical to TRBD2. The V gene's germline CDR1 is SGDLS and CDR2 YYNGEE. The CDR3 sequence is 15 residues long. The J segment lost 0 bases and the V segment lost 3 bases, leaving 1 base of the junction unmatched.

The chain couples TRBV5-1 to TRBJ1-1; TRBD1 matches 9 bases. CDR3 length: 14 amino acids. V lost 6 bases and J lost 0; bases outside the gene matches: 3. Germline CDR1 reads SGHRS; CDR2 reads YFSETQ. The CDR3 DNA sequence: TGCGCCAGCACCCGGGACAGGGTGAACACTGAAGCTTTCTTT. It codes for CASTRDRVNTEAFF.

For the CDR3, the DNA is TGCGCCAGCAGCCCGTCCGCGGGGGGTACCGGGGAGCTGTTTTTT. This encodes CASSPSAGGTGELFF. The rearrangement joins TRBV5-1 to TRBJ2-2, with 8 bases identical to TRBD2. The V gene end was trimmed by 4 bases and the J gene end by 5 bases; junction bases not matched to a gene: 7. The germline gives CDR1 SGHRS, CDR2 YFSETQ. CDR3 length equals 15 residues.

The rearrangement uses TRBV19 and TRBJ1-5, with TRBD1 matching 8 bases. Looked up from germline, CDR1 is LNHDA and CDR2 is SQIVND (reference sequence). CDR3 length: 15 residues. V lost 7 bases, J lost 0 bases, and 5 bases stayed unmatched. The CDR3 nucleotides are TGTGCCAGTACTTCAGGGGGCAGTAGCAATCAGCCCCAGCATTTT. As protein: CASTSGGSSNQPQHF.

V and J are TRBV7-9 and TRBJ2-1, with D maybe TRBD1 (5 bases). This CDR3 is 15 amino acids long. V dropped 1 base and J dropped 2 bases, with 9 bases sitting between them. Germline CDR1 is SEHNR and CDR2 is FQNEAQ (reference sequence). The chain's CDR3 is CASSLEPGPYNEQFF. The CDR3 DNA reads TGTGCCAGCAGCTTAGAACCAGGGCCCTACAATGAGCAGTTCTTC.

CDR3 sequence reads: CAISESPDRDRSNTEAFF. DNA for the CDR3: TGTGCCATCAGTGAGTCGCCGGACAGGGATCGGAGTAACACTGAAGCTTTCTTT. This chain uses TRBV10-3 with TRBJ1-1; 8 bases fit TRBD1. The CDR3 length is 18 residues. CDR1 and CDR2 (germline): ENHRY, SYGVKD. V dropped 0 bases and J dropped 2; count of bases not matched to a gene: 11.

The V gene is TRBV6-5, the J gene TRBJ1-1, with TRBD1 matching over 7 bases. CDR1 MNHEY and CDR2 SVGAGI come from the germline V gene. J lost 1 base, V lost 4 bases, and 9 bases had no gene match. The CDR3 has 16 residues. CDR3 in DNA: TGTGCCAGCAGTTTTCCCGGGACAGCGAGGAACACTGAAGCTTTCTTT. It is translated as CASSFPGTARNTEAFF.

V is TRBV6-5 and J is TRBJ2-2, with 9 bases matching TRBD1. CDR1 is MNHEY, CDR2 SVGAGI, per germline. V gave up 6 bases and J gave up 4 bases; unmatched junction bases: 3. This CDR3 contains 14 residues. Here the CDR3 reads CASSYRGLTGELFF. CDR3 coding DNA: TGTGCCAGCAGCTACAGGGGGCTCACCGGGGAGCTGTTTTTT.

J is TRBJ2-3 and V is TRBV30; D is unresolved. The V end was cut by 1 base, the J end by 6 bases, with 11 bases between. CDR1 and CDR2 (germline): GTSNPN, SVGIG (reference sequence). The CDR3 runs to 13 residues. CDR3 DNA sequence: TGTGCCTGGAGTGCTCTCGAGGCGGATACGCAGTATTTT. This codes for CAWSALEADTQYF.

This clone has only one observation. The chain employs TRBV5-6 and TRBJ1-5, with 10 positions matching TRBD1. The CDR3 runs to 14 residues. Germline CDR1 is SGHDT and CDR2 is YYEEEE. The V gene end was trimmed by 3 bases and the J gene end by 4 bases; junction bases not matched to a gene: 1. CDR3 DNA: TGTGCCAGCAGCTGGGGACAGGGGAATCAGCCCCAGCATTTT. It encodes CASSWGQGNQPQHF.

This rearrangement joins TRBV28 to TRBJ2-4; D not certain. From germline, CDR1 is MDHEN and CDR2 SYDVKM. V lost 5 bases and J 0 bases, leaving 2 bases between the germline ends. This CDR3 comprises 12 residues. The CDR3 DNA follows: TGTGCCAGCAGTCTAGCCAAAAACATTCAGTACTTC. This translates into CASSLAKNIQYF.

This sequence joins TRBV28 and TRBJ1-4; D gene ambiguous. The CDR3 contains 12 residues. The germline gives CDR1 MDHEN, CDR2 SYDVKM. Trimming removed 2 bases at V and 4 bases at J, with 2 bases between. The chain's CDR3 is CASSLLNEKLFF. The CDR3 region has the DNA TGTGCCAGCAGTTTACTTAATGAAAAACTGTTTTTT.